Below are 9 T cell receptor beta chains sequenced from a single sample in a study of PD-1 blockade in classical Hodgkin lymphoma. Clones were sequenced by immunoSEQ multiplex PCR, and TCRdb holds only the in-frame ones, with some missing. The sample includes nearly 55,000 clones, roughly 80% seen only once; the top ten take around 17%. Brentuximab vedotin exposure varied among the patients, all of whom had relapsed after autologous stem cell transplantation. The sequences come from peripheral blood mononuclear cells (PBMCs), collected at baseline. All receptors derive from a human donor with classical Hodgkin lymphoma.

J is TRBJ1-1 and V is TRBV7-2; maybe TRBD1 (5 bases). Trimming removed 4 bases at V and 1 base at J, with 7 bases between. CDR3 length: 13 residues. Germline V gene lookup returns CDR1 SGHTA and CDR2 FQGNSA. The CDR3 here is CASSSGQNTEAFF. In DNA form, the CDR3 reads TGTGCCAGCAGCTCCGGACAGAACACTGAAGCTTTCTTT.

The chain employs TRBV18 and TRBJ2-7; D uncertain. The germline gives CDR1 KGHSH, CDR2 LQKENI. V lost 0 bases and J lost 0, with 3 bases in between. There are 13 residues in the CDR3. CDR3 in DNA: TGTGCCAGCTCACCACCTGGCTCCTACGAGCAGTACGTC. This sequence encodes CASSPPGSYEQYV.

The chain recombines TRBV30 with TRBJ1-2, with TRBD1 matching over 9 bases. Germline CDR1 GTSNPN, CDR2 SVGIG (reference sequence). CDR3 size: 14 residues. Trimming took 3 bases from V and 6 from J; bases not matched to a gene: 8. The CDR3 loop is CAWRGPGQGHGYTF. CDR3 sequence (DNA): TGTGCCTGGAGGGGTCCGGGACAGGGTCATGGCTACACCTTC. Using reference TRBV30 and TRBJ1-2 for the parts outside the CDR3, the full variable domain is SQTIHQWPATLVQPVGSPLSLECTVEGTSNPNLYWYRQAAGRGLQLLFYSVGIGQISSEVPQNLSASRPQDRQFILSSKKLLLSDSGFYLCAWRGPGQGHGYTFGSGTRLTVV.

This chain links TRBV27 with TRBJ1-1, with TRBD1 identical over 10 bases. The J segment lost 6 bases and the V segment lost 2 bases, leaving 3 bases of the junction unmatched. Germline V gene sequence: CDR1 MNHEY, CDR2 SMNVEV (reference sequence). The CDR3 is 14 amino acids. CDR3 sequence: CASSLLGTGAEAFF. The CDR3 DNA sequence: TGTGCCAGCAGTTTACTTGGGACAGGGGCTGAAGCTTTCTTT.

The chain joins TRBV7-2 to TRBJ2-1; 14 bases fit TRBD2. Losses at the gene ends were 1 base for V and 0 bases for J; bases not matched to a gene: 5. The germline gives CDR1 SGHTA, CDR2 FQGNSA. There are 19 residues in the CDR3. As DNA, the CDR3 is TGTGCCAGCAGCTTAGAGGGACTAGCGGGAGTTGGCTCCTACAATGAGCAGTTCTTC. Translated, it gives CASSLEGLAGVGSYNEQFF.

The chain combines TRBV10-3 with TRBJ1-1; a weak D match, TRBD1 (5 bases). The V and J ends lost 7 bases and 5 bases respectively, with 14 bases between them. The CDR3 runs 13 residues. Per germline, CDR1 ENHRY and CDR2 SYGVKD. The CDR3 region has the DNA TGTGCCATCACGCCACAGGACCTGACTGAAGCTTTCTTT. Translating gives CAITPQDLTEAFF.

This clone is a singleton in its sample. The chain carries TRBV27 and TRBJ2-6; 7 bases match TRBD1. The length of the CDR3 is 20 residues. Germline assignment: CDR1 MNHEY and CDR2 SMNVEV (reference sequence). Trimming removed 1 base from V and 1 base from J; junction bases left unmatched: 13. The CDR3 protein is CASSLFSVGTGASGANVLTF. CDR3 bases: TGTGCCAGCAGTTTATTTTCGGTCGGTACAGGGGCTTCTGGGGCCAACGTCCTGACTTTC.

This chain links TRBV9 with TRBJ2-5, with 10 bases aligning to TRBD1. The germline V gene has CDR1 SGDLS and CDR2 YYNGEE. CDR3 length: 16 amino acids. With 0 bases clipped from V and 2 bases from J, the junction kept 4 bases outside the gene matches. CDR3: CASSVGTGGKQETQYF. DNA of the CDR3: TGTGCCAGCAGCGTAGGGACAGGGGGAAAGCAAGAGACCCAGTACTTC.

V gene TRBV11-2 combines with J gene TRBJ1-2; maybe TRBD1 (6 bases). Trimming removed 4 bases at V and 0 bases at J, with 15 bases between. Looked up from germline, CDR1 is SGHAT and CDR2 is FQNNGV. The CDR3 length is 16 residues. The CDR3 here is CASSSPWTATNYGYTF. The DNA of the CDR3 is TGTGCCAGCAGCTCACCTTGGACAGCTACTAACTATGGCTACACCTTC.